This T cell receptor (beta chain) was documented in a study of control samples from healthy donors and cancer patients. The method was immunoSEQ multiplex PCR; TCRdb's version includes in-frame clones alone and lacks a portion of them. The data show some 140,000 clones, about 85% seen once. From germline, CDR1 is LGHDT and CDR2 YNNKEL (reference sequence). This CDR3 spans 14 amino acids. V was cut by 3 bases and J by 0 bases, with 6 bases left in between. The chain uses TRBV3-1 (or the pseudogene TRBV3-2) and TRBJ1-3; D is ambiguous. Sequenced: blood. This clonotype originated in a woman aged 25 to 45 in good health. As DNA, the CDR3 is TGTGCCAGCAGCCATCTTAGCTCTGGAAACACCATATATTTT. Translation: CASSHLSSGNTIYF.